Following are 21 T cell receptor beta chains from one sample sequenced in a study of beta chain features in type 1 diabetes. Expressed TCRB transcripts were sequenced after all isolated RNA was converted to cDNA. Generated by immunoSEQ multiplex PCR, the TCRdb table keeps only in-frame clones and is missing some. Of hundreds of thousands of clones listed, roughly 12% were seen once; the top ten hold around 0.02%. The specimen sequenced was naive CD4+ T cells from blood. The receptors were sampled from a man aged 18 to 35 in good health.

This clone was counted only a few times. The chain combines TRBV7-8 with TRBJ2-3, with a tentative D call TRBD1 (6 bases). CDR1 is SGHVS and CDR2 is FQNEAQ in the germline V gene. The CDR3 contains 13 residues. The V gene lost 0 bases and the J gene lost 8 bases, with 9 bases spanning the gap. CDR3 DNA sequence: TGTGCCAGCAGCTTAGCAGGGGGAGCTACGCAGTATTTT. This sequence encodes CASSLAGGATQYF.

The chain carries TRBV30 and TRBJ1-6; 9 nucleotides agree with TRBD1. Germline CDR1 is GTSNPN and CDR2 is SVGIG (reference sequence). The trim removed 4 bases at V and 9 bases at J, leaving 7 bases unmatched. The length of the CDR3 is 14 residues. The CDR3: CAWNTGGAPSPLHF. The DNA of the CDR3 is TGTGCCTGGAACACAGGGGGCGCCCCTTCACCCCTCCACTTT. Using reference TRBV30 and TRBJ1-6 for the parts outside the CDR3, the full variable domain is SQTIHQWPATLVQPVGSPLSLECTVEGTSNPNLYWYRQAAGRGLQLLFYSVGIGQISSEVPQNLSASRPQDRQFILSSKKLLLSDSGFYLCAWNTGGAPSPLHFGNGTRLTVT.

This clone was counted a few times. This chain uses TRBV19 with TRBJ2-1, with 7 positions matching TRBD2. Trimming cost V 4 bases and J 1 base; bases outside gene matches: 4. CDR1 and CDR2 (germline): LNHDA, SQIVND (reference sequence). The CDR3 is 15 residues long. The DNA for the CDR3 is TGTGCCAGTAGTAGAGGGAGGGGTTCCTACAATGAGCAGTTCTTC. Protein product: CASSRGRGSYNEQFF. Using reference TRBV19 and TRBJ2-1 for the parts outside the CDR3, the full variable domain is DGGITQSPKYLFRKEGQNVTLSCEQNLNHDAMYWYRQDPGQGLRLIYYSQIVNDFQKGDIAEGYSVSREKKESFPLTVTSAQKNPTAFYLCASSRGRGSYNEQFFGPGTRLTVL.

This chain joins TRBV28 and TRBJ2-3; 7 nucleotides agree with TRBD2. Per the germline V gene, CDR1 is MDHEN and CDR2 is SYDVKM. J lost 5 bases, V lost 7 bases, and 12 bases had no gene match. This CDR3 is built from 15 residues. CDR3 protein: CASIPPAGNIDTQYF. The DNA for the CDR3 is TGTGCCAGCATTCCCCCAGCGGGAAACATAGATACGCAGTATTTT.

The chain carries TRBV9 and TRBJ2-5; 9 bases fit TRBD1. V dropped 5 bases and J dropped 4; count of bases not matched to a gene: 6. Germline loops: CDR1 SGDLS, CDR2 YYNGEE. CDR3 length: 14 amino acids. CDR3 protein: CASSSGQGLETQYF. Here the CDR3 DNA reads TGTGCCAGCAGTTCTGGACAGGGGCTAGAGACCCAGTACTTC.

This chain joins TRBV28 and TRBJ2-7; 7 positions match TRBD1. Germline V gives CDR1 MDHEN, CDR2 SYDVKM. V shed 6 bases and J 3 bases; nucleotides not matched to a gene: 11. The CDR3 totals 15 residues. The CDR3 DNA reads TGTGCCAGCAGAAAAAAAGGGACAGCTCTCTACGAGCAGTACTTC. It translates to CASRKKGTALYEQYF.

This clone has a handful of counts. The rearrangement links TRBV4-2 to TRBJ1-5; D not resolved. Germline V CDR1 and CDR2: LGHNA, YNFKEQ. The CDR3 is 17 residues long. The ends were cut back, 0 bases at V and 1 base at J, with 13 bases in the middle. This CDR3 is CASSQERDGLSNQPQHF. DNA for the CDR3: TGTGCCAGCAGCCAAGAACGCGACGGGTTAAGCAATCAGCCCCAGCATTTT.

This clone was seen only a few times. The chain couples TRBV5-6 to TRBJ1-5, with 8 bases identical to TRBD1. The germline CDR1 and CDR2 sequences are SGHDT and YYEEEE. This CDR3 has 14 amino acids. With V trimmed by 4 bases and J by 7 bases, 7 bases remained unmatched. CDR3 region: CASSRADRDQPQHF. The CDR3 DNA sequence: TGTGCCAGCAGCAGAGCGGACAGGGACCAGCCCCAGCATTTT.

There are a few counts of this clone. The rearrangement joins TRBV7-2 to TRBJ2-3, with TRBD1 matching 7 bases. V trimming: 1 base; J trimming: 1 base; junction bases outside the gene matches: 5. The CDR3 loop spans 16 amino acids. Germline lookup yields CDR1 SGHTA and CDR2 FQGNSA. CDR3 DNA: TGTGCCAGCAGCTTAGTAATCACAGGGGGCACAGATACGCAGTATTTT. As protein: CASSLVITGGTDTQYF.

The chain carries TRBV5-4 and TRBJ1-1; TRBD1 might be the D (5 bases). V was trimmed by 2 bases and J by 5 bases, leaving 13 bases between them. Germline loops: CDR1 SGHNT, CDR2 YYREEE (reference sequence). The CDR3 is 14 residues long. DNA of the CDR3: TGTGCCAGCAGCTTAGGGGAGGTGCAAACTGAAGCTTTCTTT. It is translated as CASSLGEVQTEAFF.

This clone was found a few times. At the DNA level, this CDR3 is encoded by other sequences in the same sample as well. This chain uses TRBV19 with TRBJ1-5, with 8 bases identical to TRBD1. V gave up 8 bases and J gave up 1 base; unmatched junction bases: 1. The CDR3 runs to 13 residues. Germline V gives CDR1 LNHDA, CDR2 SQIVND (reference sequence). The CDR3 nucleotides read TGTGCCAGTCGACAGGGGAGCAATCAGCCCCAGCATTTT. It specifies CASRQGSNQPQHF.

The rearrangement joins TRBV7-9 to TRBJ1-1; D gene uncertain. In germline, CDR1 is SEHNR, CDR2 FQNEAQ (reference sequence). The CDR3 is made up of 15 amino acids. V gave up 6 bases and J gave up 0 bases, with 14 bases separating them. CDR3 sequence reads: CASRDLGGLNTEAFF. The CDR3 DNA reads TGTGCCAGCAGAGACCTTGGAGGACTGAACACTGAAGCTTTCTTT.

This clone came up a few times. The chain is built from TRBV2 and TRBJ2-7; 7 bases are a match to TRBD1. From germline, CDR1 is SNHLY and CDR2 FYNNEI. The ends lost 7 bases at V and 1 base at J; junction bases unmatched: 10. The CDR3 has 15 amino acids. The CDR3 sequence: CASKREGGWSYEQYF. The DNA for the CDR3 is TGTGCCAGCAAGAGGGAAGGGGGCTGGTCCTACGAGCAGTACTTC. Supplemented by reference TRBV2 and TRBJ2-7, the full variable domain reads EPEVTQTPSHQVTQMGQEVILRCVPISNHLYFYWYRQILGQKVEFLVSFYNNEISEKSEIFDDQFSVERPDGSNFTLKIRSTKLEDSAMYFCASKREGGWSYEQYFGPGTRLTVT.

The V call is TRBV5-4, the J call TRBJ2-2; 11 bases line up with TRBD1. Germline-derived CDR1 and CDR2 are SGHNT and YYREEE (reference sequence). There are 16 residues in the CDR3. After removal of 4 bases from V and 7 bases from J, the junction contained 9 bases not matched to a gene. The CDR3 here is CASSRKDRGQDGELFF. The DNA of the CDR3 is TGTGCCAGCAGCCGAAAGGACAGGGGGCAGGACGGGGAGCTGTTTTTT. Supplemented by reference TRBV5-4 and TRBJ2-2, the full variable domain reads ETGVTQSPTHLIKTRGQQVTLRCSSQSGHNTVSWYQQALGQGPQFIFQYYREEENGRGNFPPRFSGLQFPNYSSELNVNALELDDSALYLCASSRKDRGQDGELFFGEGSRLTVL.

This clone was counted only a few times. V and J are TRBV4-3 and TRBJ1-2; maybe TRBD1 (5 bases). The germline V gene has CDR1 LGHNA and CDR2 YSLEER. The V gene lost 0 bases and the J gene lost 0 bases, with 17 bases spanning the gap. CDR3 length: 18 amino acids. The CDR3 region has the DNA TGCGCCAGCAGCCAAGATGGAGGCGGGACCACAGCTAACTATGGCTACACCTTC. This sequence encodes CASSQDGGGTTANYGYTF.

This chain uses TRBV7-2 with TRBJ1-6, with 7 bases aligning to TRBD1. The CDR3 consists of 14 residues. Germline CDR1 is SGHTA and CDR2 is FQGNSA. V lost 8 bases, J lost 7 bases, and 8 bases stayed unmatched. CDR3 protein: CASRPGTDNSPLHF. The CDR3 DNA follows: TGTGCCAGCCGCCCCGGGACAGACAATTCACCCCTCCACTTT.

The J gene is TRBJ2-3, the V gene TRBV9; possibly TRBD2 for D (6 bases). Germline lookup yields CDR1 SGDLS and CDR2 YYNGEE. This CDR3 spans 17 amino acids. V shed 0 bases and J shed 6 bases, with 20 bases lying between them. The CDR3 is CASSVEISGFEVDTQYF. As DNA, the CDR3 is TGTGCCAGCAGCGTAGAGATTAGCGGTTTCGAGGTTGATACGCAGTATTTT.

This clone came up a few times. The rearrangement uses TRBV4-1 and TRBJ1-5; the D gene is possibly TRBD1 (5 bases). The V gene's germline CDR1 is MGHRA and CDR2 YSYEKL. The V gene lost 0 bases and the J gene lost 4 bases, with 10 bases spanning the gap. The CDR3 sequence is 15 residues long. CDR3 bases: TGCGCCAGCAGCCAAGATATCGGGGGTAATCAGCCCCAGCATTTT. It translates to CASSQDIGGNQPQHF.

Only a few counts were recorded for this clone. The chain uses TRBV28 and TRBJ2-1; 7 nucleotides match TRBD1. The CDR3 spans 15 residues. CDR1 and CDR2 (germline): MDHEN, SYDVKM. The V and J ends lost 2 bases and 5 bases, in that order; junction bases with no gene match: 6. This CDR3 reads CASSLGTASNNEQFF. The CDR3 DNA is TGTGCCAGCAGTTTAGGGACAGCCTCAAACAATGAGCAGTTCTTC.

The V call is TRBV2, the J call TRBJ1-2; 7 nucleotides match TRBD1. The CDR3 contains 15 residues. In germline, CDR1 is SNHLY, CDR2 FYNNEI. With V trimmed by 6 bases and J by 2 bases, 9 bases remained unmatched. CDR3 residues: CASRDRDRLNYGYTF. CDR3 sequence (DNA): TGTGCCAGCAGGGACCGGGACAGACTGAACTATGGCTACACCTTC. Combining the CDR3 with reference TRBV2 and TRBJ1-2 gives the whole variable domain EPEVTQTPSHQVTQMGQEVILRCVPISNHLYFYWYRQILGQKVEFLVSFYNNEISEKSEIFDDQFSVERPDGSNFTLKIRSTKLEDSAMYFCASRDRDRLNYGYTFGSGTRLTVV.

The J gene is TRBJ2-1, the V gene TRBV9; D is uncertain. This CDR3 has 11 amino acids. Germline V gene data show CDR1 as SGDLS and CDR2 as YYNGEE. V was shortened by 3 bases and J by 7 bases, with 5 bases between the two germline ends. DNA of the CDR3: TGTGCCAGCAGCGCTTTTAATGAGCAGTTCTTC. Its translation: CASSAFNEQFF.